This passage covers 15 T cell receptor beta chains from one sample sequenced in a study of blood T cells in healthy people across ages. A J-beta primer mix and a sample-barcoded 5' primer were used in a second PCR of roughly 6 to 11 cycles. MiXCR was run by TCRdb on the 5' RACE reads, yielding one entry per CDR3 protein. The table records roughly 640,000 distinct CDR3 sequences, approximately 30% of them present only once. The sequenced sample consisted of blood. These TCRs come from an elderly woman in good health.

There are many counts of this clonotype. V and J are TRBV20-1 and TRBJ2-1; 7 nucleotides match TRBD2. The germline gives CDR1 DFQATT, CDR2 SNEGSKA (reference sequence). This CDR3 spans 16 amino acids. After removal of 3 bases from V and 0 bases from J, the junction contained 8 bases not matched to a gene. Here the CDR3 reads CSARATGGFSYNEQFF. For the CDR3, the DNA is TGCAGTGCTAGGGCTACGGGGGGTTTCTCCTACAATGAGCAGTTCTTC.

This clonotype was seen a handful of times. The chain links TRBV20-1 to TRBJ2-3, with 8 nucleotides matching TRBD2. The germline V gene encodes CDR1 DFQATT and CDR2 SNEGSKA (reference sequence). Trimming at V came to 6 bases and at J to 5 bases, leaving 10 bases not matched to a gene. This CDR3 is built from 14 residues. The CDR3 coding sequence is TGCAGTGCCCTACCGGGGGGGCCTGGAGATACGCAGTATTTT. Its translation is CSALPGGPGDTQYF.

This chain connects TRBV20-1 to TRBJ2-3; 11 nucleotides line up with TRBD2. CDR1 is DFQATT, CDR2 SNEGSKA, per germline (reference sequence). The CDR3 consists of 18 residues. Trimming removed 1 base from V and 3 bases from J; junction bases left unmatched: 12. The CDR3 sequence is CSARVSLAGGSVTDTQYF. CDR3 in DNA: TGCAGTGCTAGAGTCTCCCTAGCGGGGGGTAGCGTTACAGATACGCAGTATTTT.

This clonotype was observed many times. The chain carries TRBV20-1 and TRBJ2-3; 7 nucleotides agree with TRBD2. Looked up from germline, CDR1 is DFQATT and CDR2 is SNEGSKA (reference sequence). Trimming removed 3 bases from V and 2 bases from J; junction bases left unmatched: 11. The CDR3 totals 16 residues. The DNA of the CDR3 is TGCAGTGCTAGTACGCTCCTAGCGGCGGACACAGATACGCAGTATTTT. It encodes CSASTLLAADTDTQYF.

This clonotype was detected only a few times. The rearrangement links TRBV13 to TRBJ1-2, with TRBD1 matching over 7 bases. V was clipped by 5 bases and J by 7 bases; unmatched bases: 10. The CDR3 is 14 residues long. CDR1 PRHDT and CDR2 FYEKMQ come from the germline V gene (reference sequence). The CDR3 spells CASSTQTGKVGYTF. The CDR3 bases are TGTGCCAGCAGCACCCAGACAGGGAAGGTTGGCTACACCTTC.

This clonotype was seen at least ten times. The chain joins TRBV6-5 to TRBJ1-1, with a tentative D call TRBD1 (5 bases). The V gene lost 0 bases and the J gene lost 1 base, with 15 bases spanning the gap. The CDR3 totals 17 residues. Germline loops: CDR1 MNHEY, CDR2 SVGAGI. The CDR3 DNA follows: TGTGCCAGCAGTTACTCGAGTGGTAAGGGGTCGAACACTGAAGCTTTCTTT. Translating it yields CASSYSSGKGSNTEAFF.

The table lists this clonotype with a few counts. It may be a read error: a sequence one base away is much more abundant. The chain recombines TRBV7-3 with TRBJ2-5, with D perhaps TRBD2 (6 bases). V lost 5 bases to trimming and J lost 11 bases, with 15 bases between them. The CDR3 length is 12 residues. Germline V gene data show CDR1 as SGHTA and CDR2 as FQGTGA. CDR3 sequence reads: CASSPGRGEQYF. In nucleotides, the CDR3 is TGTGCCAGCAGCCCCGGGCGCGGGGAGCAGTACTTC.

This clonotype was seen only a few times. This clone may be a read error of a much larger clone one base away. V gene TRBV7-3 combines with J gene TRBJ2-7; tentative D call: TRBD2 (5 bases). In germline, CDR1 is SGHTA, CDR2 FQGTGA. V lost 0 bases, J lost 7 bases, and 16 bases lay in between. This CDR3 is built from 15 residues. The CDR3 loop reads CASSLTSDFTNEQYF. As DNA, the CDR3 is TGTGCCAGCAGCTTAACGTCGGACTTCACCAATGAGCAGTACTTC.

This clonotype has a count of ten or more. The chain combines TRBV6-1 with TRBJ2-5; D remains ambiguous. V lost 3 bases, J lost 2 bases, and 13 bases lay in between. The CDR3 has 15 residues. Germline V gene data show CDR1 as MNHNS and CDR2 as SASEGT. CDR3 residues: CASSEWSAIQETQYF. The CDR3 nucleotides read TGTGCCAGCAGTGAGTGGAGCGCCATACAAGAGACCCAGTACTTC.

This clonotype has ten or more counts. A much larger clone lies one base from this, so it may be a read error. The chain combines TRBV20-1 with TRBJ2-5, with 14 bases fitting TRBD2. CDR1 is DFQATT and CDR2 is SNEGSKA in the germline V gene (reference sequence). Trimming at V came to 6 bases and at J to 11 bases, leaving 17 bases not matched to a gene. This CDR3 is built from 16 residues. CDR3 nucleotide sequence: TGCAGTGCCACCAGACTAGCGGGGGGGGGCTTGGATGAGCAGTACTTC. Residues: CSATRLAGGGLDEQYF.

This clonotype was observed a few times. This may be a read error: a much more frequent sequence differs by one nucleotide. The chain uses TRBV9 and TRBJ1-4; D is uncertain. CDR3 size: 17 residues. Looked up from germline, CDR1 is SGDLS and CDR2 is YYNGEE. The chain's CDR3 is CASSVGRIDATNEKRFF. Here the CDR3 DNA reads TGTGCCAGCAGCGTAGGCCGAATTGATGCGACTAATGAAAAACGGTTTTTT.

In its sample, this clonotype was seen many times. The chain joins TRBV6-2 or TRBV6-3 to TRBJ2-1, with D maybe TRBD2 (6 bases). The V end was cut by 3 bases, the J end by 0 bases, with 12 bases between. The CDR3 spans 16 residues. Germline V gene data show CDR1 as MNHEY and CDR2 as SVGEGT. The CDR3 reads CASSYSGLSSYNEQFF. The CDR3 region has the DNA TGTGCCAGCAGTTATAGCGGCCTGAGCTCCTACAATGAGCAGTTCTTC.

On this clonotype itself: A much larger clone is a single base away; this may be a read error. The J gene is TRBJ2-1, the V gene TRBV28; TRBD1 agrees at 7 bases. This CDR3 has 13 residues. With 7 bases clipped from V and 13 bases from J, the junction kept 13 bases outside the gene matches. Germline lookup yields CDR1 MDHEN and CDR2 SYDVKM. The CDR3 loop reads CASTLQGRETQFF. The DNA of the CDR3 is TGTGCCAGCACCTTACAGGGGCGAGAGACCCAGTTCTTC.

This clonotype was recorded at least ten times. This chain uses TRBV25-1 with TRBJ2-1, with 11 positions matching TRBD2. CDR3 length: 16 residues. V lost 6 bases and J lost 8; bases outside the gene matches: 12. Germline CDR1 MGHDK, CDR2 SYGVNS. Here the CDR3 reads CASSEPVAGGSHEQFF. CDR3 DNA: TGTGCCAGCAGCGAGCCCGTAGCGGGGGGGAGCCATGAGCAGTTCTTC.

This clonotype was observed at least ten times. The rearrangement uses TRBV5-4 and TRBJ2-5; 8 bases align to TRBD1. J lost 2 bases, V lost 5 bases, and 5 bases had no gene match. This CDR3 is 14 amino acids long. The germline gives CDR1 SGHNT, CDR2 YYREEE (reference sequence). Here the CDR3 reads CASSSTGAQETQYF. The CDR3 DNA reads as TGTGCCAGCAGTTCGACAGGGGCTCAAGAGACCCAGTACTTC.